Here is one T cell receptor beta chain with its context. Its antigen is undetermined. This specimen belongs to a study of shared clonotypes between healthy human individuals. Study findings and constraints: Sorted-subset sequencing, rarefaction showed, was incomplete despite large depth. Across a handful of donors, naive CD4 shared around 5.3%, naive CD8 3% to 3.5%, memory CD4 roughly 2.4%, memory CD8 0.4% to 0.5%.

The table came from immunoSEQ multiplex PCR; TCRdb's copy has only in-frame clones and leaves some out. The top ten hold 0.1% to 0.15% of the sample, which has 2 million to 2.5 million clones, 85% to 95% seen once. Sequencing used naive CD4+ T cells sorted from blood. The subset: CD45RA+ positively selected. This TCR came from a man younger than 30 in good health.

CDR3 sequence (DNA): TGTGCCAGCAGACGGGGACAGGCAGGGGCTAATGAAAAACTGTTTTTT. Translation gives CASRRGQAGANEKLFF. The chain combines TRBV6-6 with TRBJ1-4; 8 bases map to TRBD1. The CDR3 is 16 amino acids. With 6 bases clipped from V and 3 bases from J, the junction kept 9 bases outside the gene matches. Per the germline V gene, CDR1 is MNHNY and CDR2 is SVGAGI (reference sequence).